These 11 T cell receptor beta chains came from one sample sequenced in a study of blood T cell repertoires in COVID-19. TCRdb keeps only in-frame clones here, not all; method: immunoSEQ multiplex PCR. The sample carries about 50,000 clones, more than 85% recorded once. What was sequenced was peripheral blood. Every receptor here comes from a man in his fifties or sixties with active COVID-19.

CDR3 sequence: CASSGGLNEQFF. The CDR3 coding sequence is TGTGCCAGCAGTGGCGGCCTCAATGAGCAGTTCTTC. The chain uses TRBV27 and TRBJ2-1; D gene ambiguous. V lost 5 bases and J lost 6, with 8 bases in between. Germline lookup yields CDR1 MNHEY and CDR2 SMNVEV (reference sequence). The CDR3 loop spans 12 amino acids.

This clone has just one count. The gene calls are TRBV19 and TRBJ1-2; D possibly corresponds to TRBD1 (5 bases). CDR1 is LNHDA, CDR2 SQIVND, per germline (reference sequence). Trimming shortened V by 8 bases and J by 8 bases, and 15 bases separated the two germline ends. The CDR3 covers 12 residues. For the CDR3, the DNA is TGTGCCAGTGCTGGGGCAGCTCGCGGCTACACCTTC. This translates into CASAGAARGYTF.

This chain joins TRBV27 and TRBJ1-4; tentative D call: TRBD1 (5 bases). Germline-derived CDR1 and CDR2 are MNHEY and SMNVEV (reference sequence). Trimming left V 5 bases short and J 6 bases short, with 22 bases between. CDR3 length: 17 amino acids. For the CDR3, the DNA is TGTGCCAGCAGTCACTCAGGGTTGTCGGTGGAGTATGAAAAACTGTTTTTT. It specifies CASSHSGLSVEYEKLFF.

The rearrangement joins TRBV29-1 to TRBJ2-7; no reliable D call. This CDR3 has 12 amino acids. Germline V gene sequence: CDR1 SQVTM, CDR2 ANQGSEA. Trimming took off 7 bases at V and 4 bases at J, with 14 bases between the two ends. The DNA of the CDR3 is TGCAGCGCCCTTCAGGAATCGTACGAGCAGTACTTC. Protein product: CSALQESYEQYF.

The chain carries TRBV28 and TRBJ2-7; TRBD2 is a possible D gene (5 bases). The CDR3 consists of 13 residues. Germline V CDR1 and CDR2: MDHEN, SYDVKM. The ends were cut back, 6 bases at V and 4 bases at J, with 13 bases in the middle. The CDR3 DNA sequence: TGTGCCAGCAGGCCCGGCAGGAGGTACGAGCAGTACTTC. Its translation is CASRPGRRYEQYF.

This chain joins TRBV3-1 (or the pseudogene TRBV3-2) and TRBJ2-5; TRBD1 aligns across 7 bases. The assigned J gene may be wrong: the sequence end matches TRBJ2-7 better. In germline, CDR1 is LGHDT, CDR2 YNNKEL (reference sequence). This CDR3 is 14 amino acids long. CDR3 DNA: TGTGCCAGCAGCCGGTCAGGGGGCTCCTACGAGCAGTACTTC. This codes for CASSRSGGSYEQYF.

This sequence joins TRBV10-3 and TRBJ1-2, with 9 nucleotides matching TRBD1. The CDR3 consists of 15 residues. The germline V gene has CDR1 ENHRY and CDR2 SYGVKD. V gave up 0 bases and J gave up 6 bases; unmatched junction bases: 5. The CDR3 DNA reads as TGTGCCATCAGTGAGTCAAGGGACAGGGCAGATGGCTACACCTTC. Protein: CAISESRDRADGYTF.

This chain's CDR3 is CASSESGNIGNTIYF. The CDR3 DNA follows: TGCGCCAGCAGTGAGTCCGGGAACATTGGAAACACCATATATTTT. This chain uses TRBV10-2 with TRBJ1-3, with D uncertain. This CDR3 has 15 amino acids. Trimming left V 0 bases short and J 3 bases short, with 9 bases between. From germline, CDR1 is WSHSY and CDR2 SAAADI.

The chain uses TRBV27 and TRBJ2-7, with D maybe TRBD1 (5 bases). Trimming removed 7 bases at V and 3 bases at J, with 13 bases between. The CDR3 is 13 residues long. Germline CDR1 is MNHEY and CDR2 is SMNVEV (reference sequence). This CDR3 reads CASKGALSYEQYF. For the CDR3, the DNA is TGTGCCAGCAAAGGGGCTCTTAGCTACGAGCAGTACTTC.

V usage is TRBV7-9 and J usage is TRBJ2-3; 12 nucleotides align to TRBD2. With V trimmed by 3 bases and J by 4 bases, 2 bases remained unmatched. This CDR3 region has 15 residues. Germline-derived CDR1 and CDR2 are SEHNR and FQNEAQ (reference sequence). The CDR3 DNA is TGTGCCAGCAGCTTCGGACTAGCGGGGCCAGATACGCAGTATTTT. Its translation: CASSFGLAGPDTQYF.

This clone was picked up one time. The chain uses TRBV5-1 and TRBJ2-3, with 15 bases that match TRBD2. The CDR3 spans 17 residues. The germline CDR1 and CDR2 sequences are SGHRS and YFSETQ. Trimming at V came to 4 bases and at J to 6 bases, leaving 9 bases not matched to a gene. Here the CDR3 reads CASSLGLAGGSLDTQYF. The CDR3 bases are TGCGCCAGCAGCCTCGGACTAGCGGGAGGGTCTTTGGATACGCAGTATTTT.